The present T cell receptor beta chain was sequenced within a study of blood T cell repertoires in COVID-19. About the research overall: Some COVID-19 samples were acute and others convalescent; all came from the United States, Italy and Spain.

The authors' processing: Researchers report that nucleated cell counts were estimated from reference gene primer amplification. Sequenced by immunoSEQ multiplex PCR; TCRdb stores in-frame clones only, minus some. D and trimming were read from the DNA, whereas the V and J calls and clone size are those reported in that table. The sample holds 70,000 or so clones, 87% seen once. Germline CDR1 and CDR2: SGHRS and YFSETQ. With V trimmed by 4 bases and J by 0 bases, 5 bases remained unmatched. The CDR3 length is 15 residues. V gene TRBV5-1 combines with J gene TRBJ2-7, with TRBD2 matching 9 bases. The source of this sequence is a woman younger than 35 with acute or convalescent COVID-19. The source material was peripheral blood. The CDR3 reads CASSTRSGSSYEQYF. CDR3 bases: TGCGCCAGCAGCACCCGTAGCGGGAGCTCCTACGAGCAGTACTTC.